The source of this TCR beta chain is a study of spatial heterogeneity in lung cancer. About the research overall: Detected sequences consistently included more beta-chain ones than alpha-chain ones. The study observed each unique TCR and UMI combination more than ten times on average in raw reads.

Unique molecular identifiers tagged every individual TCR cDNA molecule. One entry per CDR3 protein results from TCRdb running MiXCR on the 5' RACE reads. The sample records more than 9,500 distinct CDR3 sequences, over 15% being singletons. This clonotype showed up many times. Its target is not known. The study, taken as a whole, reports: Circulating ubiquitous expanded tumor TCRs were observed more frequently at resection than at follow-up.

The CDR3 is made up of 16 amino acids. Between the trimmed V and J ends, which lost 2 bases and 0 bases, there was a span of 14 bases. The germline CDR1 and CDR2 sequences are MNHEY and SVGEGT. Specified time point: sample taken at primary tumor resection. The sequenced material consisted of unsorted whole RNA from tumor, nontumor lung or frozen PBMC. The V gene is TRBV6-2 or TRBV6-3, the J gene TRBJ2-7; D call uncertain. The input for sequencing was PBMCs, taken at surgery. The TCR originated in a male donor with early-stage non-small cell lung cancer. The DNA of the CDR3 is TGTGCCAGCAGTTACCTACTGCGGCCGGTCTCCTACGAGCAGTACTTC. It encodes CASSYLLRPVSYEQYF.